The clone carrying this T cell receptor beta chain was seen at least ten times. The antigen remains unidentified. This sample is drawn from a study of breast tumors, draining lymph nodes, adjacent tissues. Axillary draining lymph nodes of breast cancer patients supplied the node samples. Using its own MiXCR run on the multiplex PCR reads, TCRdb lists one record per CDR3 protein. The table records 190,000 or so distinct CDR3 sequences, roughly 31% of them present only once. Trimming shortened V by 2 bases and J by 0 bases, and 8 bases separated the two germline ends. The CDR3 covers 14 residues. CDR1 is GTSNPN and CDR2 is SVGIG in the germline V gene (reference sequence). General observations from the study: The lymph node origin of tumor T cells was framed as consistent with a hypothesis, not demonstrated.

The gene calls are TRBV30 and TRBJ1-5; D not certain. The sequencing sample was made of axillary lymph node tissue. The receptor's source is a female donor with breast cancer. Some clones in this sample may be carry-over from other donors' samples. The CDR3 nucleotides are TGTGCCTGGAGTCGTGGATCTAGCAATCAGCCCCAGCATTTT. Protein sequence: CAWSRGSSNQPQHF. The variable domain in full, with the rest retrieved from reference TRBV30 and TRBJ1-5, is SQTIHQWPATLVQPVGSPLSLECTVEGTSNPNLYWYRQAAGRGLQLLFYSVGIGQISSEVPQNLSASRPQDRQFILSSKKLLLSDSGFYLCAWSRGSSNQPQHFGDGTRLSIL.